The rows below give T cell receptor beta chains drawn from one sample of a study of cytomegalovirus exposure and HLA in healthy donors. TCRdb's copy holds only in-frame clones and misses some; the assay was immunoSEQ multiplex PCR. The sample lists more than 85,000 clones; roughly 79% were seen once. The sequencing input was PBMCs. The receptors come from a middle-aged man in good health and CMV-seronegative. Each CDR3 is given with its conserved first and last residue. Fields, in order: clone size, D gene, V gene, J gene, CDR3 DNA, CDR3 protein. A D gene is named only where the DNA matches it firmly. Some rows mark clone size as missing; the rest say once, few, many or name a class of expanded clone.

>-|TRBD1|TRBV11-2|TRBJ2-3
TGTGCCAGCAGCTTAGCAGGGGGCGCAGATACGCAGTATTTT
CASSLAGGADTQYF
>-|TRBD1|TRBV6-1|TRBJ1-6
TGTGCCAGCAGTGAGGGACAGTATAATTCACCCCTCCACTTT
CASSEGQYNSPLHF
>-|TRBD1|TRBV7-9|TRBJ1-2
TGTGCCAGCAGCTTAGCGTCAGGGGGCCCCTATGGCTACACCTTC
CASSLASGGPYGYTF
>few|-|TRBV10-2|TRBJ1-2
TGCGCCAGCAGTGAGGAAGGACAGTCTAACTATGGCTACACCTTC
CASSEEGQSNYGYTF
>-|TRBD1|TRBV19|TRBJ1-2
TGTGCCAGTACCCGGACAGGAAACTATGGCTACACCTTC
CASTRTGNYGYTF
>-|-|TRBV5-1|TRBJ2-1
TGCGCCAGTAGTCGCATTTCCTCCTACAATGAGCAGTTCTTC
CASSRISSYNEQFF
>-|TRBD1|TRBV6-5|TRBJ2-4
TGTGCCAGCAGCCTGACAGGGACAACCAAAAACATTCAGTACTTC
CASSLTGTTKNIQYF
>few|-|TRBV7-2|TRBJ1-6
TGTGCCAGCAACATGGGGCGTGTCTCCTATAATTCACCCCTCCACTTT
CASNMGRVSYNSPLHF
>-|-|TRBV7-9|TRBJ1-1
TGTGCCAGCAGCTTTCCAGGGGTACGGAACACTGAAGCTTTCTTT
CASSFPGVRNTEAFF
>-|-|TRBV7-9|TRBJ2-1
TGTGCCAGCAGCTCAATAGCGAGCTCCTACAATGAGCAGTTCTTC
CASSSIASSYNEQFF
>few|TRBD2|TRBV7-6|TRBJ2-1
TGTGCCAGCAGCTTCACTAGCGGGGGGGCGAATGAGCAGTTCTTC
CASSFTSGGANEQFF
>-|TRBD1|TRBV5-4|TRBJ1-2
TGTGCCAGCAGCTTGCCGACAGGGGTAGGAGGGGATGGCTACACCTTC
CASSLPTGVGGDGYTF
>-|TRBD1|TRBV2|TRBJ2-2
TGTGCCAGCAGTTACCAGGGGACAGACACCGGGGAGCTGTTTTTT
CASSYQGTDTGELFF
>-|-|TRBV6-6|TRBJ2-7
TGTGCCAGCAGTCTTCTCTACGAGCAGTACTTC
CASSLLYEQYF
>-|TRBD1|TRBV11-3|TRBJ2-5
TGTGCCAGCAGCTCCCGGACAGGGGGGCAAGAGACCCAGTACTTC
CASSSRTGGQETQYF
>-|TRBD1|TRBV29-1|TRBJ2-7
TGCAGCGTTGAATTTTCGGGACAGGGCTACGAGCAGTACTTC
CSVEFSGQGYEQYF
>-|-|TRBV29-1|TRBJ2-7
TGCAGCGTAGGTAGCCCGGGGGAGTCGACCTACGAGCAGTACTTC
CSVGSPGESTYEQYF
>-|-|TRBV11-1|TRBJ2-5
TGTGCCAGCAGCTTAGTAGGCGGGGATGTAACCCAGTACTTC
CASSLVGGDVTQYF
>-|TRBD1|TRBV5-1|TRBJ2-7
TGCGCCAGCAGAAGAGACAGGGGAACCTACGAGCAGTACTTC
CASRRDRGTYEQYF
>-|TRBD2|TRBV5-1|TRBJ2-2
TGCGCCAGCAGCTTGGGGCCTAGCGGAAACACCGGGGAGCTGTTTTTT
CASSLGPSGNTGELFF
>-|-|TRBV6-5|TRBJ2-5
TGTGCCAGCAGTTCCGGGTACCAAGAGACCCAGTACTTC
CASSSGYQETQYF
>-|-|TRBV19|TRBJ2-7
TGTGCCAGTACCCCACAGACAGGAACCGAGCAGTACTTC
CASTPQTGTEQYF
>once|-|TRBV7-2|TRBJ1-5
TGTGCCAGCAGCTTAAGTCAGGTTGTTAGCAATCAGCCCCAGCATTTT
CASSLSQVVSNQPQHF
>-|TRBD1|TRBV4-1|TRBJ2-7
TGCGCCAGCAGCCAGGCTCTAGGGACAGACTCCTACGAGCAGTACTTC
CASSQALGTDSYEQYF
>-|TRBD1|TRBV18|TRBJ2-7
TGTGCCAGCTCACCGGGACAGGGTAGAGAGCAGTACTTC
CASSPGQGREQYF
>medium-sized|-|TRBV6-4|TRBJ2-3
TGTGCCAGCAGTGATCGCGGGGAGTTCACAGATACGCAGTATTTT
CASSDRGEFTDTQYF
>-|-|TRBV5-6|TRBJ2-1
TGTGCCAGCAGCTGGAGACAGACATCCTACAATGAGCAGTTCTTC
CASSWRQTSYNEQFF
>-|-|TRBV19|TRBJ2-5
TGTGCCAGTAGTATTATGGAGACCCAGTACTTC
CASSIMETQYF
>once|TRBD1|TRBV6-5|TRBJ2-1
TGTGCCAGCAGTTACTCAACAGGGGGCAATGAGCAGTTCTTC
CASSYSTGGNEQFF
>-|TRBD2|TRBV7-9|TRBJ2-1
TGTGCCAGCAGCATAGCGGGGGGGCTCAGCAATGAGCAGTTCTTC
CASSIAGGLSNEQFF
>-|-|TRBV27|TRBJ1-3
TGTGCCAGCAGTTTATCGCACGGGTCGGGAAACACCATATATTTT
CASSLSHGSGNTIYF
>-|-|TRBV6-1|TRBJ1-2
TGTGCCAGCAGTGCGGGAGGTCCCTATGGCTACACCTTC
CASSAGGPYGYTF
>once|-|TRBV21-1|TRBJ2-1
TGTGCCAGCAGCACCACAGGTCTAGCGGGAGGGCCGAGTAGTGAGCAGTTCTTC
CASSTTGLAGGPSSEQFF
>once|-|TRBV27|TRBJ1-2
TGTGCCAGCAGTTTATCGGGGGGGGCCGGTGGCTACACCTTC
CASSLSGGAGGYTF
>-|-|TRBV4-3|TRBJ2-5
TGCGCCAGCAGCCAACAGGGGACCCGGCAAGTCGAGACCCAGTACTTC
CASSQQGTRQVETQYF